What follows is one TCR beta chain and its context. Its cognate antigen has yet to be identified. Base quality data are lacking; no much larger clone is found one base away. The data belong to a study of technical replicates of blood from a few donors (dated by TCRdb to about 2017). The germline V gene (reference sequence) specifies PRHDT as CDR1 and FYEKMQ as CDR2. Measured from the cysteine to the phenylalanine, the CDR3 is 16 residues long. The DNA shown is the 48-base CDR3, in frame from base 1. Trimming takes 4 bases off V and 4 bases off J; junction bases not matched to a gene: 9. Libraries were made using the immunoSEQ multiplex PCR assay. TCRdb stores this immuneACCESS table with in-frame sequences only. Part of the clones is absent; in the studies checked, under half of the shortfall reflects unresolved V genes, and no reason is known for the rest. Within this sample are roughly 50,000 clones, with just under 95% of them counted one time only. The ten largest clones add up to about 4% of the sample.

The rearranged chain carries TRBV13 and TRBJ2-7, with TRBD2 identical over 11 junction bases. The origin of this receptor is a human donor in good health. Some clones in this sample may be carry-over from other donors' samples. The sequenced material came from PBMCs. The nucleotide sequence is given as TGTGCCAGCAGCTCGGGAGTAGCGGGAGGGACTTACGAGCAGTACTTC. Its protein product is CASSSGVAGGTYEQYF.